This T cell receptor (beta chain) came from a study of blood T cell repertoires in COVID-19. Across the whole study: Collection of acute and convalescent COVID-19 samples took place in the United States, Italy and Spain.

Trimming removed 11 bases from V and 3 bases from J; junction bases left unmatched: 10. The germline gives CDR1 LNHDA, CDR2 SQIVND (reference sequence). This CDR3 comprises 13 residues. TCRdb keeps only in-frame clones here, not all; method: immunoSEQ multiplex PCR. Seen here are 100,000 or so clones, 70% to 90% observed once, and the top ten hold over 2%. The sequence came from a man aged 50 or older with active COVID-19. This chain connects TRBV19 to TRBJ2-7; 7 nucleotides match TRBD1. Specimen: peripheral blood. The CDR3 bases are TGTGCCTCAGTACAGGGGACAGACTACGAGCAGTACTTC. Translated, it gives CASVQGTDYEQYF.